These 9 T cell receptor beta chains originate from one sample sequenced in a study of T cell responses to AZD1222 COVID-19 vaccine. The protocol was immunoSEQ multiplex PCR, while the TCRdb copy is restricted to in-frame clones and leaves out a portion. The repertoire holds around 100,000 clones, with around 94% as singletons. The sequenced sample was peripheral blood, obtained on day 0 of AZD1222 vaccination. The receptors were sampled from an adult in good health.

The CDR3 DNA reads TGTGCCAGCAGCTTTACCAGTGGGTCTAACTATGGCTACACCTTC. Translating gives CASSFTSGSNYGYTF. The chain joins TRBV11-2 to TRBJ1-2; D uncertain. Trimming left V 3 bases short and J 0 bases short, with 11 bases between. The CDR3 runs to 15 residues. Germline lookup yields CDR1 SGHAT and CDR2 FQNNGV.

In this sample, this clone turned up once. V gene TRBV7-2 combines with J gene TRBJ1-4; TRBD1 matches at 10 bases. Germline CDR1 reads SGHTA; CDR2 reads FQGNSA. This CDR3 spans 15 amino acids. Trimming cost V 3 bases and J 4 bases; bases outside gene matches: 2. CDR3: CASSFGTGVNEKLFF. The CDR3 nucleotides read TGTGCCAGCAGCTTCGGGACAGGGGTTAATGAAAAACTGTTTTTT.

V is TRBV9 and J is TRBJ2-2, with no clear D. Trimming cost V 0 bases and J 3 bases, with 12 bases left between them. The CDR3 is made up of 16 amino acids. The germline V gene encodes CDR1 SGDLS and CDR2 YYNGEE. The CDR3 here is CASSVGLADDTGELFF. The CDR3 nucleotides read TGTGCCAGCAGCGTAGGGTTAGCCGATGACACCGGGGAGCTGTTTTTT.

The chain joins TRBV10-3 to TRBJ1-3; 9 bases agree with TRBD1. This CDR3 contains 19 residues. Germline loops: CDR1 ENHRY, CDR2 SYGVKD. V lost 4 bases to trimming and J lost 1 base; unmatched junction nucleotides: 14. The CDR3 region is CAISASGTGSPLSGNTIYF. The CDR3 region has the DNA TGTGCCATCAGTGCATCCGGGACAGGGTCACCTCTTTCTGGAAACACCATATATTTT.

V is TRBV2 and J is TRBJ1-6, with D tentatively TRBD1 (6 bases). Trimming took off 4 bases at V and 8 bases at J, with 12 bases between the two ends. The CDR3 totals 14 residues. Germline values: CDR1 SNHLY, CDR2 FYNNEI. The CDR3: CASSVGGRDSPLHF. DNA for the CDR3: TGTGCCAGCAGTGTTGGGGGGCGCGATTCACCCCTCCACTTT.

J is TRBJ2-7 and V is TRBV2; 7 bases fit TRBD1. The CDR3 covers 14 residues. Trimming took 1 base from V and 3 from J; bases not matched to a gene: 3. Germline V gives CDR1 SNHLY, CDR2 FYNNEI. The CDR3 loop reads CASSEGTGYYEQYF. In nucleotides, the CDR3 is TGTGCCAGCAGTGAAGGGACAGGATACTACGAGCAGTACTTC.

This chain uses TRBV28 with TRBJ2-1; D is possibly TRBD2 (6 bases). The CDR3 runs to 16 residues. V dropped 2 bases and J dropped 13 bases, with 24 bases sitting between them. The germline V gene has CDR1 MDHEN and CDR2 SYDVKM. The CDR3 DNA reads TGTGCCAGCAGTTTACTCTCTAGCGCCCGGGGCAATGGACAGTTCTTC. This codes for CASSLLSSARGNGQFF.

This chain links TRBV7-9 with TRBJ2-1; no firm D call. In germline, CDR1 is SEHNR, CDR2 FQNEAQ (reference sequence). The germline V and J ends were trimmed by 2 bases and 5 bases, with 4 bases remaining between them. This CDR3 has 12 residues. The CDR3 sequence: CASSLLDNEQFF. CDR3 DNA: TGTGCCAGCAGCTTACTTGACAATGAGCAGTTCTTC.

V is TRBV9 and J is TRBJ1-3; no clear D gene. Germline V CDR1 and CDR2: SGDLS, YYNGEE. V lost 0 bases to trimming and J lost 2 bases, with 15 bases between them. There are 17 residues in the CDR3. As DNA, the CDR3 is TGTGCCAGCAGCGTAGTCGACCAGTCAGCAACTGGAAACACCATATATTTT. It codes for CASSVVDQSATGNTIYF.